This T cell receptor (beta chain) comes out of a study of blood T cell repertoires in COVID-19. This CDR3 is 17 amino acids long. V lost 5 bases, J lost 4 bases, and 17 bases stayed unmatched. Germline-derived CDR1 and CDR2 are PRHDT and FYEKMQ (reference sequence). As originally analysed: Reference gene primers were amplified, and this amplification served to estimate nucleated cell counts. The method was immunoSEQ multiplex PCR; TCRdb's version includes in-frame clones alone and lacks a portion of them. The DNA was the basis for D and trimming; V, J and clone size are from that table. The table lists hundreds of thousands of clones, 80% to 90% of them singletons. The study recruited people aged about 18 to 89 years across 24 US areas. Recovery among Cohort 3 donors was established by two negative PCRs, clearance, or symptom resolution.

Sequenced input: PBMCs or T cells enriched from blood (not recorded which). The chain combines TRBV13 with TRBJ2-7, with 7 bases matching TRBD2. This clonotype originated in a man aged 25-45 years who had recovered from COVID-19. In DNA, the CDR3 is TGTGCCAGCAGCCTTAGGAGCGGGACGGGGGTAGGGTACGAGCAGTACTTC. This encodes CASSLRSGTGVGYEQYF.